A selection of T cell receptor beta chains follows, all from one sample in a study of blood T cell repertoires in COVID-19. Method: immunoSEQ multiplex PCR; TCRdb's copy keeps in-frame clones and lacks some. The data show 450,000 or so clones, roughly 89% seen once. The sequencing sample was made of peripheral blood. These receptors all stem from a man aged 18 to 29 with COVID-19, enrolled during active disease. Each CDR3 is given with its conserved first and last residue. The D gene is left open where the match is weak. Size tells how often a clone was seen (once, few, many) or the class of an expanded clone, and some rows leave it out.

CDR3aa: CASSEGAGLEAFF
CDR3nt: TGCGCCAGCAGCGAAGGGGCAGGTCTTGAAGCTTTCTTT
abundance: -
j_gene: TRBJ1-1
v_gene: TRBV5-1
d_gene: -

CDR3aa: CAISDPGLAGVEQFF
CDR3nt: TGTGCCATCAGTGATCCCGGACTAGCGGGAGTTGAGCAGTTCTTC
abundance: -
j_gene: TRBJ2-1
v_gene: TRBV10-3
d_gene: TRBD2

CDR3aa: CASSYSYSNSPLHF
CDR3nt: TGTGCCAGCAGTTACTCGTACAGTAATTCACCCCTCCACTTT
abundance: few
j_gene: TRBJ1-6
v_gene: TRBV6-5
d_gene: -

CDR3aa: CASSVGLAGGPGYEQYF
CDR3nt: TGTGCCAGCAGCGTAGGACTAGCGGGAGGGCCGGGGTACGAGCAGTACTTC
abundance: -
j_gene: TRBJ2-7
v_gene: TRBV9
d_gene: TRBD2

CDR3aa: CASSEGLAEEKNIQYF
CDR3nt: TGTGCCAGCAGCGAGGGACTAGCGGAGGAAAAAAACATTCAGTACTTC
abundance: -
j_gene: TRBJ2-4
v_gene: TRBV11-2
d_gene: TRBD2

CDR3aa: CASSAPRGGAGELFF
CDR3nt: TGTGCCAGCAGCGCCCCCAGGGGCGGCGCCGGGGAGCTGTTTTTT
abundance: -
j_gene: TRBJ2-2
v_gene: TRBV9
d_gene: -

CDR3aa: CASSPSTSGVQFF
CDR3nt: TGTGCCAGCAGCCCTTCAACAAGCGGAGTGCAGTTCTTC
abundance: -
j_gene: TRBJ2-1
v_gene: TRBV3-1/TRBV3-2
d_gene: -

CDR3aa: CASSPGRSYGYTF
CDR3nt: TGCGCCAGCAGCCCGGGAAGGTCATATGGCTACACCTTC
abundance: -
j_gene: TRBJ1-2
v_gene: TRBV4-1
d_gene: -

CDR3aa: CASTERGGLTDTQYF
CDR3nt: TGTGCCAGCACCGAGCGGGGGGGCCTCACAGATACGCAGTATTTT
abundance: once
j_gene: TRBJ2-3
v_gene: TRBV3-1/TRBV3-2
d_gene: TRBD2

CDR3aa: CASSASGNQPQHF
CDR3nt: TGTGCCAGCAGCGCGTCGGGGAATCAGCCCCAGCATTTT
abundance: -
j_gene: TRBJ1-5
v_gene: TRBV5-6
d_gene: -

CDR3aa: CASRTTSRTDTQYF
CDR3nt: TGTGCCAGCCGGACAACATCTAGAACAGATACGCAGTATTTT
abundance: -
j_gene: TRBJ2-3
v_gene: TRBV6-5
d_gene: -

CDR3aa: CASSQDRAGWAGELFF
CDR3nt: TGCGCCAGCAGCCAAGATCGGGCAGGGTGGGCCGGGGAGCTGTTTTTT
abundance: -
j_gene: TRBJ2-2
v_gene: TRBV4-1
d_gene: -

CDR3aa: CATSDRGNTEAFF
CDR3nt: TGTGCCACCAGTGATCGGGGGAACACTGAAGCTTTCTTT
abundance: -
j_gene: TRBJ1-1
v_gene: TRBV24-1
d_gene: -

CDR3aa: CASSSGGDGYTF
CDR3nt: TGTGCCAGCAGTTCCGGGGGAGATGGCTACACCTTC
abundance: once
j_gene: TRBJ1-2
v_gene: TRBV6-5
d_gene: -

CDR3aa: CASSQAGTSGGLAYEQYF
CDR3nt: TGTGCCAGCAGCCAAGCCGGGACTAGCGGGGGGCTTGCCTACGAGCAGTACTTC
abundance: -
j_gene: TRBJ2-7
v_gene: TRBV4-2
d_gene: TRBD2

CDR3aa: CASSGSGRTDTQYF
CDR3nt: TGTGCCAGCAGTGGCAGCGGGCGCACAGATACGCAGTATTTT
abundance: -
j_gene: TRBJ2-3
v_gene: TRBV2
d_gene: -

CDR3aa: CASSPVGRNSGNTIYF
CDR3nt: TGCGCCAGCAGCCCTGTGGGGAGGAACTCTGGAAACACCATATATTTT
abundance: -
j_gene: TRBJ1-3
v_gene: TRBV5-1
d_gene: -

CDR3aa: CASSGPGKAISYEQYF
CDR3nt: TGTGCCAGCAGTGGCCCGGGGAAGGCCATCTCCTACGAGCAGTACTTC
abundance: -
j_gene: TRBJ2-7
v_gene: TRBV2
d_gene: -

CDR3aa: CATSDSSNRAQHF
CDR3nt: TGTGCCACCAGTGATAGTTCAAATCGGGCCCAGCATTTT
abundance: once
j_gene: TRBJ1-5
v_gene: TRBV24-1
d_gene: -

CDR3aa: CAWSRRYNEKLFF
CDR3nt: TGTGCCTGGAGCCGCAGGTATAATGAAAAACTGTTTTTT
abundance: -
j_gene: TRBJ1-4
v_gene: TRBV30
d_gene: -

CDR3aa: CASSLEGVGYNEQFF
CDR3nt: TGTGCCAGCAGCTTAGAAGGGGTCGGGTACAATGAGCAGTTCTTC
abundance: -
j_gene: TRBJ2-1
v_gene: TRBV7-8
d_gene: -

CDR3aa: CASSSYASGPYNEQFF
CDR3nt: TGTGCCAGCAGTTCATACGCTAGCGGTCCCTACAATGAGCAGTTCTTC
abundance: few
j_gene: TRBJ2-1
v_gene: TRBV2
d_gene: TRBD2